This TCR beta chain originates from a study of beta chain features in type 1 diabetes. General study results and limits: In comparison with healthy donors, patients had naive, central memory and Treg TCRB repertoires that appeared more similar. For Type 1 diabetes patients, all four CD4+ subsets carried TCRB CDR3s that were moderately but significantly shorter.

The CDR3 sequence is 22 residues long. Germline V CDR1 and CDR2: MGHRA, YSYEKL. Trimming took off 5 bases at V and 0 bases at J, with 35 bases between the two ends. Comment on this clone: As yet, its antigen is unknown.

The authors obtained over 98% purity in all sorted populations. Sequenced material consisted of expressed TCRB transcripts (all of the isolated RNA was reverse transcribed). TCRdb's copy holds only in-frame clones and misses some; the assay was immunoSEQ multiplex PCR. The sample includes about 650,000 clones, around 11% seen only once; the top ten take around 0.12%. This sequence originates from a young man with type 1 diabetes. The sequenced material came from naive CD4+ T cells from blood. The chain joins TRBV4-1 to TRBJ2-7; D possibly matches TRBD1 or TRBD2 (6 bases each). CDR3 amino acids: CASSYRVLGGSHSLTPSYEQYF. The CDR3 DNA follows: TGCGCCAGCAGCTACAGGGTTTTAGGAGGGTCCCACTCCCTTACTCCCTCCTACGAGCAGTACTTC.